A selection of T cell receptor beta chains follows, all from one sample in a study of blood T cell repertoires in COVID-19. Sequencing was performed with immunoSEQ multiplex PCR; in TCRdb, only in-frame clones are kept and a portion is missing. The sample contains about 84,000 clones, 75% to 85% of which appear only once. What was sequenced was peripheral blood. The receptors stem from an elderly woman with acute or convalescent COVID-19. CDR3s include the opening cysteine and the closing phenylalanine or tryptophan. The D gene is left open where the match is weak. A row's size may be missing; if present it is once, few, many or a size class.

J gene | D gene | clone size | V gene | CDR3 DNA | CDR3 protein
TRBJ2-2 | . | . | TRBV2 | TGTGCCAGCAGTCGTACAGTTACCGGGGAGCTGTTTTTT | CASSRTVTGELFF
TRBJ2-3 | . | . | TRBV6-4 | TGTGCCAGCAGTGACTCCCCTTTTATGGGCGCAGATACGCAGTATTTT | CASSDSPFMGADTQYF
TRBJ1-1 | . | . | TRBV5-3 | TGTGCCAGAAGCTTGGAAGTCAGCTTTGGGGCGAACACTGAAGCTTTCTTT | CARSLEVSFGANTEAFF
TRBJ2-3 | . | . | TRBV7-9 | TGTGCCAGCAGCATTCAGGGACTCAGCACAGATACGCAGTATTTT | CASSIQGLSTDTQYF
TRBJ1-2 | TRBD1 | . | TRBV5-1 | TGCGCCAGCGGGACGACAGGGGCGAGGGCTAACTATGGCTACACCTTC | CASGTTGARANYGYTF
TRBJ2-5 | TRBD2 | . | TRBV27 | TGTGCCAGCAGAGCTAGCGGGGCAAAAGAGACCCAGTACTTC | CASRASGAKETQYF
TRBJ2-2 | . | . | TRBV5-1 | TGCGCCAGCAGCTTGGCCAGCGCGAACACCGGGGAGCTGTTTTTT | CASSLASANTGELFF
TRBJ1-2 | . | . | TRBV7-9 | TGTGCCAGCAGCTTGGGAGTACCAGGGGTGGACTATGGCTACACCTTC | CASSLGVPGVDYGYTF
TRBJ2-3 | TRBD2 | . | TRBV5-1 | TGCGCCAGCAGCACTAGCGGGTCCGGCACAGATACGCAGTATTTT | CASSTSGSGTDTQYF
TRBJ2-3 | TRBD1 | . | TRBV7-6 | TGTGCCAGCAGCTTAGTGCCCCGGGACAGTTCTCCGGATACGCAGTATTTT | CASSLVPRDSSPDTQYF
TRBJ2-3 | . | . | TRBV7-2 | TGTGCCAGCAGCTTACGGCTAGCGCTCACAGATACGCAGTATTTT | CASSLRLALTDTQYF
TRBJ2-1 | TRBD2 | . | TRBV3-1/TRBV3-2 | TGTGCCAGCAGCCGAGGGACTAGCGGAAACTACAATGAGCAGTTCTTC | CASSRGTSGNYNEQFF
TRBJ1-1 | TRBD1 | . | TRBV6-5 | TGTGCCAGCAGTTACTCAGGGACAGGGTCTGAAGCTTTCTTT | CASSYSGTGSEAFF
TRBJ2-5 | TRBD1 | . | TRBV15 | TGTGCCACCAGCAGACGGACAGGGTCAGAGACCCAGTACTTC | CATSRRTGSETQYF
TRBJ1-1 | TRBD1 | . | TRBV5-1 | TGCGCCAGCAGCTTGGGGTTAGGACAGGGGGGCACTGAAGCTTTCTTT | CASSLGLGQGGTEAFF
TRBJ2-7 | TRBD1 | . | TRBV27 | TGTGCCAGCAGTTTATCTTGGCAGGGGGCCTACGAGCAGTACTTC | CASSLSWQGAYEQYF
TRBJ1-1 | . | . | TRBV21-1 | TGTGCCAGCAGCAAAGTTGGCAGGCCGAACACTGAAGCTTTCTTT | CASSKVGRPNTEAFF
TRBJ2-5 | TRBD2 | . | TRBV7-2 | TGTGCCAGCAGCTTAGTAAACGGGCGGGAGGGGACCCAGTACTTC | CASSLVNGREGTQYF
TRBJ2-1 | . | . | TRBV27 | TGTGCCAGCAGTTTACTAGCACGGAATCAGTTCTTC | CASSLLARNQFF
TRBJ1-5 | TRBD1 | . | TRBV6-4 | TGTGCCAGCAGTGTTTCTCCGGGACAGGGGGCGTGGGAACGGGATCAGCCCCAGCATTTT | CASSVSPGQGAWERDQPQHF
TRBJ1-2 | . | . | TRBV20-1 | TGCAGTGCAGCGGCAGGAGAGGGCTACACCTTC | CSAAAGEGYTF
TRBJ2-7 | . | few | TRBV19 | TGTGCCAGTAGTTCCAATTCAGGGGGGATGAACGAGCAGTACTTC | CASSSNSGGMNEQYF
TRBJ2-7 | TRBD2 | . | TRBV19 | TGTGCCAGTAGTATTGACGGGACTAGCGGCTACGAGCAGTACTTC | CASSIDGTSGYEQYF
TRBJ1-5 | . | . | TRBV5-6 | TGTGCCAGCAGCCGAGATAGCAATCAGCCCCAGCATTTT | CASSRDSNQPQHF
TRBJ2-7 | TRBD2 | once | TRBV28 | TGTGTCAGCTCCGAGGCAGGGACTACCTCCTACGAGCAGTACTTC | CVSSEAGTTSYEQYF
TRBJ1-4 | . | . | TRBV27 | TGTGCCAGCAAGTCACAGTCCGGAGAAAAACTGTTTTTT | CASKSQSGEKLFF
TRBJ2-5 | TRBD1 | . | TRBV10-2 | TGCGCCAGCAGATACAGGGGGAGGTCAGAGACCCAGTACTTC | CASRYRGRSETQYF
TRBJ2-3 | TRBD2 | . | TRBV29-1 | TGCAGCGTTGAAAGGCTAGCGGGTACTAGCACAGATACGCAGTATTTT | CSVERLAGTSTDTQYF
TRBJ2-4 | . | . | TRBV7-2 | TGTGCCAGCAGCTTAAATCGGGGAGGTAACATTCAGTACTTC | CASSLNRGGNIQYF
TRBJ1-3 | . | . | TRBV7-8 | TGTGCCAGCAGCTTAGCGGTGGGTGTGGGCGGAAACACCATATATTTT | CASSLAVGVGGNTIYF
TRBJ2-3 | . | . | TRBV6-5 | TGTGCCAGTCGTGGGCAGGGTTTGCCGACAGATACGCAGTATTTT | CASRGQGLPTDTQYF
TRBJ1-4 | . | . | TRBV4-1 | TGCGCCAGCAGCTCTACGGTCCGTAATGAAAAACTGTTTTTT | CASSSTVRNEKLFF
TRBJ2-3 | . | . | TRBV27 | TGTGCCAGCAGTTTCCAGGTGCGGGGAGGTACAGATACGCAGTATTTT | CASSFQVRGGTDTQYF
TRBJ1-5 | . | . | TRBV7-2 | TGTGCCAGCAGCGTAAGTTGGGGTTCGGGGCAGCCCCAGCATTTT | CASSVSWGSGQPQHF
TRBJ2-3 | . | . | TRBV6-5 | TGTGCCAGCAGTTACTCGAGGATGAACACAGATACGCAGTATTTT | CASSYSRMNTDTQYF
TRBJ2-5 | TRBD2 | . | TRBV3-1/TRBV3-2 | TGTGCCAGCAGCCAAGTCCTCCTAGCGGGAGGAAGCCAAGAGACCCAGTACTTC | CASSQVLLAGGSQETQYF
TRBJ2-1 | . | . | TRBV2 | TGTGCCAGCATGTGGGGGGGGGCGAATGAGCAGTTCTTC | CASMWGGANEQFF
TRBJ2-7 | TRBD1 | . | TRBV4-3 | TGCGCCAGCAGCTGGGACAGGGGGCCACGAGAGCAGTACTTC | CASSWDRGPREQYF
TRBJ2-5 | . | . | TRBV18 | TGTGCCAGCTCATTAAGCGGTTCTGAGACCCAGTACTTC | CASSLSGSETQYF
TRBJ2-2 | TRBD1 | . | TRBV5-6 | TGTGCCAGCAGCTTTCGGACAGGGGCGAACACCGGGGAGCTGTTTTTT | CASSFRTGANTGELFF
TRBJ2-5 | . | once | TRBV12-3/TRBV12-4 | TGTGCCAGCAGTTCCTACTCGCGGGACCCTTACTTC | CASSSYSRDPYF
TRBJ2-2 | TRBD1 | . | TRBV6-6 | TGTGCCAGCAGAAAGGGACAGGGGGAGAACACCGGGGAGCTGTTTTTT | CASRKGQGENTGELFF